One sample yielded the 28 T cell receptor beta chains listed below, sequenced in a study of blood T cell repertoires in COVID-19. Assay used: immunoSEQ multiplex PCR; TCRdb lists only in-frame clones, some missing. The sample includes under 250,000 clones, roughly 85% of them seen just once. The specimen sequenced was PBMCs or T cells enriched from blood (not recorded which). The receptor set was obtained from a man aged 25-40 years who had recovered from COVID-19.

The chain links TRBV2 to TRBJ1-6; the D is unclear. There are 14 residues in the CDR3. V was trimmed by 2 bases and J by 9 bases, leaving 11 bases between them. The V gene's germline CDR1 is SNHLY and CDR2 FYNNEI. The CDR3 DNA sequence: TGTGCCAGCAGTGAATGGCCCCGGGGTTCACCCCTCCACTTT. Protein sequence: CASSEWPRGSPLHF.

The rearrangement links TRBV10-2 to TRBJ2-2; 7 positions match TRBD2. The CDR3 spans 13 residues. CDR1 is WSHSY, CDR2 SAAADI, per germline. Trimming took 6 bases from V and 3 from J; bases not matched to a gene: 1. The CDR3, as DNA: TGCGCCAGCAGGCGGGAGTACACCGGGGAGCTGTTTTTT. It translates to CASRREYTGELFF.

The chain couples TRBV28 to TRBJ1-6; D might be TRBD1 (5 bases). Germline-derived CDR1 and CDR2 are MDHEN and SYDVKM. The CDR3 runs 15 residues. V gave up 6 bases and J gave up 8 bases, with 17 bases separating them. CDR3 amino acids: CASSPPRGSYSPLHF. The CDR3, as DNA: TGTGCCAGCAGCCCCCCGCGGGGCTCTTATTCACCCCTCCACTTT.

V usage is TRBV12-5 and J usage is TRBJ1-1; no firm D call. This CDR3 is 15 amino acids long. V was clipped by 4 bases and J by 0 bases, with 12 bases between them. Germline assignment: CDR1 LGHNT and CDR2 FRNRAP. The CDR3 DNA follows: TGTGCTAGTGGTTCACGAGCGGGGATGAACACTGAAGCTTTCTTT. Its protein product is CASGSRAGMNTEAFF.

CDR3 sequence reads: CASSFFRGSYGYTF. The CDR3 nucleotides are TGTGCCAGCAGTTTCTTTAGGGGGAGCTATGGCTACACCTTC. This chain joins TRBV28 and TRBJ1-2, with D possibly matching TRBD1 (6 bases). Looked up from germline, CDR1 is MDHEN and CDR2 is SYDVKM. Trimming removed 3 bases at V and 4 bases at J, with 12 bases between. The length of the CDR3 is 14 residues.

The chain combines TRBV6-5 with TRBJ2-7; 8 nucleotides match TRBD2. Losses at the gene ends were 7 bases for V and 5 bases for J; bases not matched to a gene: 10. Germline V gives CDR1 MNHEY, CDR2 SVGAGI. The CDR3 is 14 amino acids. This CDR3 reads CASNTYGGGHEQYF. CDR3 DNA: TGTGCCAGCAACACCTACGGGGGGGGGCACGAGCAGTACTTC.

This sequence joins TRBV6-5 and TRBJ1-4; maybe TRBD1 (5 bases). V lost 0 bases and J 7 bases, leaving 9 bases between the germline ends. This CDR3 spans 14 amino acids. Germline values: CDR1 MNHEY, CDR2 SVGAGI. The CDR3 DNA is TGTGCCAGCAGTTACTCCGAAAGGGGTGAAAAACTGTTTTTT. It is translated as CASSYSERGEKLFF.

The chain combines TRBV28 with TRBJ1-2; D may be TRBD1 (5 bases). The V gene lost 5 bases and the J gene lost 7 bases, with 8 bases spanning the gap. The CDR3 runs to 11 residues. Per the germline V gene, CDR1 is MDHEN and CDR2 is SYDVKM. CDR3 sequence: CASSPGGGYTF. Written as DNA, the CDR3 is TGTGCCAGCAGTCCCGGGGGTGGCTACACCTTC.

This clone was found many times. The genes are TRBV7-9 and TRBJ2-7, with D possibly being TRBD2 (6 bases). V lost 2 bases and J lost 3, with 14 bases in between. There are 15 residues in the CDR3. CDR1 is SEHNR and CDR2 is FQNEAQ in the germline V gene (reference sequence). This chain's CDR3 is CASSLYSGQNYEQYF. The CDR3 DNA is TGTGCCAGCAGCTTATATAGCGGACAAAACTACGAGCAGTACTTC.

V and J are TRBV7-9 and TRBJ1-4, with TRBD1 as a possible D gene (5 bases). This CDR3 is 14 amino acids long. The V end lost 6 bases, the J end lost 0 bases, and 8 bases lay between the germline ends. The germline CDR1 and CDR2 sequences are SEHNR and FQNEAQ (reference sequence). CDR3 in DNA: TGTGCCAGCAGTAAACAGGCAACTAATGAAAAACTGTTTTTT. Its protein is CASSKQATNEKLFF.

The chain combines TRBV13 with TRBJ2-1, with 7 bases matching TRBD1. The CDR3 totals 16 residues. The J segment lost 7 bases and the V segment lost 0 bases, leaving 9 bases of the junction unmatched. Germline lookup yields CDR1 PRHDT and CDR2 FYEKMQ (reference sequence). The CDR3 coding sequence is TGTGCCAGCAGCTTAGGCCTTGACAGGGTGTATAATGAGCAGTTCTTC. It specifies CASSLGLDRVYNEQFF.

A remark on this clone: The identical CDR3 is also encoded by other nucleotide sequences in the sample. The rearrangement uses TRBV12-3 or TRBV12-4 and TRBJ2-3, with no clear D. The CDR3 loop spans 11 amino acids. Trimming pared 4 bases from V and 5 bases from J, leaving 4 bases between. CDR3 nucleotide sequence: TGTGCCAGCAGTTCTAGAGATACGCAGTATTTT. Translated: CASSSRDTQYF.

The V gene is TRBV28, the J gene TRBJ1-2, with D hard to call. CDR1 MDHEN and CDR2 SYDVKM come from the germline V gene. The CDR3 spans 15 residues. V dropped 2 bases and J dropped 6 bases, with 16 bases sitting between them. The CDR3 region has the DNA TGTGCCAGCAGTTTAAGAGCAGGCGAGATGCATGGCTACACCTTC. Translation gives CASSLRAGEMHGYTF.

The chain is built from TRBV5-4 and TRBJ1-1, with 8 bases identical to TRBD1. Trimming removed 5 bases from V and 1 base from J; junction bases left unmatched: 10. The CDR3 has 16 amino acids. In germline, CDR1 is SGHNT, CDR2 YYREEE (reference sequence). Here the CDR3 DNA reads TGTGCCAGCAGGCCTCAGGGGGCGCGGGCGAACACTGAAGCTTTCTTT. Its translation: CASRPQGARANTEAFF.

This chain connects TRBV11-2 to TRBJ1-3; 7 positions match TRBD1. The CDR3 has 17 residues. Trimming at V came to 5 bases and at J to 4 bases, leaving 14 bases not matched to a gene. Germline lookup yields CDR1 SGHAT and CDR2 FQNNGV. In nucleotides, the CDR3 is TGTGCCAGCAGCGATTTTGCAGACAGGGAGAGGGGAAACACCATATATTTT. Its protein is CASSDFADRERGNTIYF. The full variable domain, with the rest looked up from reference TRBV11-2 and TRBJ1-3, is EAGVAQSPRYKIIEKRQSVAFWCNPISGHATLYWYQQILGQGPKLLIQFQNNGVVDDSQLPKDRFSAERLKGVDSTLKIQPAKLEDSAVYLCASSDFADRERGNTIYFGEGSWLTVV.

V gene TRBV27 combines with J gene TRBJ2-3; 7 bases fit TRBD2. Germline lookup yields CDR1 MNHEY and CDR2 SMNVEV (reference sequence). V lost 3 bases and J lost 0; bases outside the gene matches: 3. This CDR3 is built from 15 residues. The CDR3 is CASSFRGGSTDTQYF. The CDR3 region has the DNA TGTGCCAGCAGTTTCCGCGGGGGTAGCACAGATACGCAGTATTTT.

This chain links TRBV5-8 with TRBJ2-4, with 13 positions matching TRBD2. Trimming removed 3 bases from V and 2 bases from J; junction bases left unmatched: 2. Germline V gives CDR1 SGHTS, CDR2 YDEGEE. This CDR3 has 16 amino acids. The CDR3 spells CASSSGLAGTKNIQYF. CDR3 nucleotides: TGTGCCAGCAGCTCGGGACTAGCGGGGACCAAAAACATTCAGTACTTC.

The chain is built from TRBV7-8 and TRBJ1-2, with D tentatively TRBD1 (6 bases). Germline V lookup: CDR1 SGHVS, CDR2 FQNEAQ. The CDR3 is made up of 15 amino acids. The V end was cut by 1 base, the J end by 8 bases, with 17 bases between. The CDR3 reads CASSLGRGTGYGYTF. CDR3 DNA sequence: TGTGCCAGCAGCTTAGGTCGGGGAACAGGGTACGGCTACACCTTC.

V and J are TRBV5-1 and TRBJ2-2; 12 nucleotides match TRBD2. Per the germline V gene, CDR1 is SGHRS and CDR2 is YFSETQ. This CDR3 has 17 residues. V trimming: 4 bases; J trimming: 1 base; junction bases outside the gene matches: 5. The CDR3 DNA follows: TGCGCCAGCAGCACCCGACTAGCGGGAGTGAACACCGGGGAGCTGTTTTTT. It is translated as CASSTRLAGVNTGELFF.

The rearrangement links TRBV6-2 or TRBV6-3 to TRBJ1-1; no clear D gene. Trimming cost V 6 bases and J 1 base, with 9 bases left between them. CDR3 length: 13 amino acids. Germline CDR1 is MNHEY and CDR2 is SVGEGT. The CDR3 nucleotides read TGTGCCAGCAGCGACATCGAGAACACTGAAGCTTTCTTT. Its protein product is CASSDIENTEAFF.

The chain links TRBV24-1 to TRBJ2-1; no reliable D call. The CDR3 is made up of 16 amino acids. V was shortened by 11 bases and J by 5 bases, with 24 bases between the two germline ends. Germline V gene lookup returns CDR1 KGHDR and CDR2 SFDVKD. The CDR3 is CAIQIVYSTLDNEQFF. In DNA form, the CDR3 reads TGTGCCATCCAAATCGTGTACTCTACTTTGGACAATGAGCAGTTCTTC.

This chain connects TRBV2 to TRBJ2-7, with 7 nucleotides matching TRBD1. The junction had 6 bases not matched to a gene; V was cut back by 8 bases and J by 2 bases. The CDR3 runs to 13 residues. CDR1 and CDR2 (germline): SNHLY, FYNNEI. CDR3 in DNA: TGTGCCAGCCGAGACAGGGCCGCCTACGAGCAGTACTTC. It translates to CASRDRAAYEQYF. The full variable domain, completed using reference TRBV2 and TRBJ2-7, is EPEVTQTPSHQVTQMGQEVILRCVPISNHLYFYWYRQILGQKVEFLVSFYNNEISEKSEIFDDQFSVERPDGSNFTLKIRSTKLEDSAMYFCASRDRAAYEQYFGPGTRLTVT.

The chain combines TRBV7-2 with TRBJ1-1; 11 bases match TRBD1. This CDR3 comprises 14 residues. V shed 5 bases and J 4 bases; nucleotides not matched to a gene: 3. CDR1 is SGHTA and CDR2 is FQGNSA in the germline V gene. The CDR3 sequence: CASSHGTGGTEAFF. DNA of the CDR3: TGTGCCAGCAGCCACGGGACAGGGGGCACTGAAGCTTTCTTT.

V and J are TRBV5-8 and TRBJ1-2, with D possibly matching TRBD1 (5 bases). Trimming pared 4 bases from V and 5 bases from J, leaving 9 bases between. Germline lookup yields CDR1 SGHTS and CDR2 YDEGEE. The length of the CDR3 is 12 residues. The CDR3 sequence is CASSPRVYGYTF. Here the CDR3 DNA reads TGTGCCAGCAGCCCCAGGGTATATGGCTACACCTTC.

The chain has TRBV27 and TRBJ2-7, with 10 nucleotides matching TRBD1. There are 13 residues in the CDR3. Per the germline V gene, CDR1 is MNHEY and CDR2 is SMNVEV (reference sequence). Unmatched junction bases numbered 5, after V lost 3 bases and J lost 9 bases. Written as DNA, the CDR3 is TGTGCCAGCAGTTTCCGACAGGGGGCAAGGCAGTACTTC. Amino acids: CASSFRQGARQYF.

V usage is TRBV19 and J usage is TRBJ2-7; 9 nucleotides line up with TRBD2. The CDR3 is made up of 14 amino acids. CDR1 is LNHDA and CDR2 is SQIVND in the germline V gene (reference sequence). The trim removed 3 bases at V and 6 bases at J, leaving 6 bases unmatched. The CDR3 DNA reads TGTGCCAGTAGTATGGGCGGGGGGGCCCGCGAGCAGTACTTC. Translating it yields CASSMGGGAREQYF.

V is TRBV27 and J is TRBJ1-5; maybe TRBD1 (5 bases). CDR3 size: 14 residues. Germline V gene data show CDR1 as MNHEY and CDR2 as SMNVEV (reference sequence). The V end lost 7 bases, the J end lost 7 bases, and 17 bases lay between the germline ends. CDR3 DNA: TGTGCCAGCACCAAACGGGGGGGTTTCCAGCCCCAGCATTTT. Encoded protein: CASTKRGGFQPQHF.

The chain joins TRBV5-1 to TRBJ2-3; TRBD2 aligns across 7 bases. CDR3 size: 16 residues. The J segment lost 0 bases and the V segment lost 0 bases, leaving 4 bases of the junction unmatched. Per the germline V gene, CDR1 is SGHRS and CDR2 is YFSETQ. The CDR3 sequence is CASSLGASGSTDTQYF. In DNA form, the CDR3 reads TGCGCCAGCAGCTTGGGCGCTAGCGGAAGCACAGATACGCAGTATTTT.